This paragraph covers one T cell receptor beta chain sequence. This sample was taken from a study of CD8+CD57+ T cells in acquired aplastic anemia. TCR beta VDJ and CDR3 profiles were obtained from a genomic DNA template. Via MiXCR, TCRdb re-called the reads, giving one row per CDR3 protein. This table holds more than 150,000 distinct CDR3 sequences, nearly 50% found once. J was trimmed by 5 bases and V by 8 bases; bases with no gene match: 8. The CDR3 sequence is 15 residues long. Looked up from germline, CDR1 is LNHDA and CDR2 is SQIVND (reference sequence). Previously, flow cytometry had revealed CD8+CD57+ cell expansion in the patients chosen for sequencing.

The specimen was sorted CD4+, CD8+, or CD8+CD57+ T cells (not recorded which) from PBMCs. The chain carries TRBV19 and TRBJ2-2; 10 bases line up with TRBD1. The origin of this receptor is a human donor with aplastic anemia. The CDR3 sequence: CASHTLGQGTGELFF. In DNA form, the CDR3 reads TGTGCCAGTCACACGCTGGGACAGGGGACCGGGGAGCTGTTTTTT.